A single sample is the source of the 20 T cell receptor beta chains below, sequenced in a study of shared clonotypes between healthy human individuals. Repertoires were generated with immunoSEQ multiplex PCR, while TCRdb's copy carries only in-frame clones and drops some. The sample holds some 2.1 million clones, 85% to 95% seen once. Naive CD8 cells comprised CD45RO-negative, CCR7-positively selected cells, excluding terminally differentiated effector memory CD45RA+ cells. The specimen was naive CD8+ T cells from PBMCs. These receptors were collected from a man between 18 and 35 years old in good health. Some clones in this sample may be carry-over from other donors' samples.

The V gene is TRBV7-9, the J gene TRBJ2-3; maybe TRBD2 (5 bases). CDR1 SEHNR and CDR2 FQNEAQ come from the germline V gene (reference sequence). There are 16 residues in the CDR3. V was cut by 3 bases and J by 3 bases, with 16 bases left in between. The CDR3 DNA sequence: TGTGCCAGCAGCTTGGGTCTTCGGGAATGGACAGATACGCAGTATTTT. Translating it yields CASSLGLREWTDTQYF.

The chain recombines TRBV6-6 with TRBJ2-7; tentatively, D is TRBD1 or TRBD2 (6 bases each). V was pared by 7 bases and J by 4 bases, with 23 bases between. The CDR3 runs to 16 residues. Germline CDR1 and CDR2: MNHNY and SVGAGI (reference sequence). CDR3 region: CASNSGGRAGRYEQYF. DNA of the CDR3: TGTGCCAGCAATTCCGGGGGCCGGGCAGGGCGGTACGAGCAGTACTTC.

The rearrangement joins TRBV27 to TRBJ1-5; 9 nucleotides match TRBD1. Per the germline V gene, CDR1 is MNHEY and CDR2 is SMNVEV (reference sequence). CDR3 length: 19 residues. With 1 base clipped from V and 7 bases from J, the junction kept 17 bases outside the gene matches. CDR3 in DNA: TGTGCCAGCAGTTTATTAGCCCCCTACGCGGGACAGGGAGGGCAGCCCCAGCATTTT. It yields the protein CASSLLAPYAGQGGQPQHF.

This chain joins TRBV4-1 and TRBJ1-1; D not certain. Between the trimmed V and J ends, which lost 2 bases and 0 bases, there was a span of 10 bases. The length of the CDR3 is 15 residues. Germline-derived CDR1 and CDR2 are MGHRA and YSYEKL. This chain's CDR3 is CASSQRTQMNTEAFF. CDR3 coding DNA: TGCGCCAGCAGCCAAAGGACGCAAATGAACACTGAAGCTTTCTTT.

Regarding this clone: Other DNA sequences in this sample translate to the same CDR3. The V and J genes are TRBV9 and TRBJ2-3; D remains ambiguous. The ends were cut back, 4 bases at V and 2 bases at J, with 2 bases in the middle. The CDR3 contains 11 residues. Germline V gene sequence: CDR1 SGDLS, CDR2 YYNGEE. In nucleotides, the CDR3 is TGTGCCAGCAGCCTCACAGATACGCAGTATTTT. Its protein is CASSLTDTQYF.

The chain carries TRBV7-9 and TRBJ2-7; D gene ambiguous. CDR1 and CDR2 (germline): SEHNR, FQNEAQ (reference sequence). V was pared by 7 bases and J by 0 bases, with 10 bases between. There are 13 residues in the CDR3. The CDR3: CASTGPSSYEQYF. The CDR3 DNA sequence: TGTGCCAGCACCGGACCAAGCTCCTACGAGCAGTACTTC.

This clone showed up just once. The gene calls are TRBV5-4 and TRBJ2-7, with 14 nucleotides matching TRBD2. Germline CDR1 is SGHNT and CDR2 is YYREEE (reference sequence). Trimming removed 3 bases from V and 3 bases from J; junction bases left unmatched: 5. The CDR3 consists of 16 residues. This chain's CDR3 is CASSYGLAGGGYEQYF. The CDR3 DNA sequence: TGTGCCAGCAGCTACGGACTAGCGGGAGGAGGCTACGAGCAGTACTTC.

The genes are TRBV14 and TRBJ2-1; 16 positions match TRBD2. This CDR3 has 14 residues. V lost 4 bases, J lost 16 bases, and 7 bases stayed unmatched. Germline CDR1 is SGHDN and CDR2 is FVKESK. The CDR3 DNA follows: TGTGCCAGCAGCCTGGGACTAGCGGGAGGGAATTTATTCTTC. It yields the protein CASSLGLAGGNLFF.

This clone was seen only once. V and J are TRBV7-9 and TRBJ2-7, with a tentative D call TRBD2 (6 bases). V gave up 3 bases and J gave up 0 bases, with 24 bases separating them. This CDR3 has 19 residues. CDR1 is SEHNR, CDR2 FQNEAQ, per germline (reference sequence). CDR3 sequence reads: CASSFPGPDSGGSSYEQYF. The CDR3 bases are TGTGCCAGCAGCTTTCCAGGGCCCGATAGCGGAGGAAGCTCCTACGAGCAGTACTTC.

This sequence joins TRBV11-2 and TRBJ2-5; 10 bases map to TRBD2. V lost 1 base, J lost 4 bases, and 12 bases stayed unmatched. The germline CDR1 and CDR2 sequences are SGHAT and FQNNGV. The CDR3 contains 18 residues. The CDR3 protein is CASSLAGGLAGVGETQYF. CDR3 nucleotides: TGTGCCAGCAGCTTAGCTGGCGGGCTAGCGGGAGTCGGAGAGACCCAGTACTTC. The full variable domain, rest sourced from reference TRBV11-2 and TRBJ2-5, is EAGVAQSPRYKIIEKRQSVAFWCNPISGHATLYWYQQILGQGPKLLIQFQNNGVVDDSQLPKDRFSAERLKGVDSTLKIQPAKLEDSAVYLCASSLAGGLAGVGETQYFGPGTRLLVL.

The chain employs TRBV2 and TRBJ2-3; D tentatively fits TRBD1 or TRBD2 (5 bases each). Trimming cost V 3 bases and J 3 bases, with 16 bases left between them. Germline V gene data show CDR1 as SNHLY and CDR2 as FYNNEI. The CDR3 consists of 16 residues. CDR3 residues: CASSDSGTQLTDTQYF. CDR3 sequence (DNA): TGTGCCAGCAGTGACTCCGGGACCCAACTAACAGATACGCAGTATTTT.

The chain carries TRBV5-6 and TRBJ1-1; 8 bases line up with TRBD1. The germline V gene has CDR1 SGHDT and CDR2 YYEEEE. J was trimmed by 4 bases and V by 0 bases; bases with no gene match: 8. This CDR3 spans 16 amino acids. The CDR3 coding sequence is TGTGCCAGCAGCTTGGAGGGGACAGGCGCCTTCACTGAAGCTTTCTTT. Translation gives CASSLEGTGAFTEAFF.

The gene calls are TRBV6-5 and TRBJ1-6; no clear D. Germline CDR1 and CDR2: MNHEY and SVGAGI. Trimming took off 0 bases at V and 16 bases at J, with 13 bases between the two ends. The CDR3 totals 13 residues. CDR3 coding DNA: TGTGCCAGCAGTTACTCGACCGCGACTCTTCTCCACTTT. Its protein is CASSYSTATLLHF.

The chain recombines TRBV4-1 with TRBJ2-2; 7 bases are shared with TRBD2. With V trimmed by 4 bases and J by 4 bases, 3 bases remained unmatched. Germline V gene data show CDR1 as MGHRA and CDR2 as YSYEKL. The CDR3 is 14 amino acids. CDR3 sequence (DNA): TGCGCCAGCAGCCGGGGGGGTAGCACCGGGGAGCTGTTTTTT. This translates into CASSRGGSTGELFF.

This chain connects TRBV2 to TRBJ2-7; 12 bases fit TRBD2. Trimming at V came to 6 bases and at J to 1 base, leaving 10 bases not matched to a gene. Germline lookup yields CDR1 SNHLY and CDR2 FYNNEI. This CDR3 has 17 residues. CDR3 nucleotide sequence: TGTGCCAGCAGGGACCATGGACTAGCGGGACCATCCTACGAGCAGTACTTC. This encodes CASRDHGLAGPSYEQYF.

The rearrangement uses TRBV15 and TRBJ2-1; TRBD1 matches 8 bases. Looked up from germline, CDR1 is LNHNV and CDR2 is YYDKDF (reference sequence). This CDR3 is 14 amino acids long. Trimming cost V 6 bases and J 7 bases; bases outside gene matches: 8. This CDR3 is CATSAMRQGNEQFF. The CDR3 DNA reads as TGTGCCACCAGTGCTATGCGACAGGGGAATGAGCAGTTCTTC.

V gene TRBV15 combines with J gene TRBJ2-3; the match to TRBD2 covers 14 bases. V shed 3 bases, J shed 4 bases, and the junction held 6 bases outside the gene matches. Per the germline V gene, CDR1 is LNHNV and CDR2 is YYDKDF (reference sequence). The CDR3 spans 17 residues. The CDR3: CATSSVPGLAGADTQYF. The CDR3 DNA sequence: TGTGCCACCAGCAGTGTTCCGGGACTAGCGGGAGCAGATACGCAGTATTTT.

The chain employs TRBV28 and TRBJ1-2; a weak D match, TRBD1 (6 bases). The germline V and J ends were trimmed by 0 bases and 4 bases, with 9 bases remaining between them. The CDR3 loop spans 14 amino acids. The germline gives CDR1 MDHEN, CDR2 SYDVKM. The CDR3 loop reads CASSLWDSRYGYTF. CDR3 sequence (DNA): TGTGCCAGCAGTTTATGGGACAGCCGCTATGGCTACACCTTC.

This chain joins TRBV29-1 and TRBJ2-1; TRBD2 agrees at 8 bases. The germline CDR1 and CDR2 sequences are SQVTM and ANQGSEA. Germline trimming cut 0 bases from V and 8 bases from J; bases unmatched to any gene: 9. The CDR3 covers 15 residues. The CDR3 DNA sequence: TGCAGCGTTGAAGATATGACGGGAGGGCGCCATGAGCAGTTCTTC. Translated, it gives CSVEDMTGGRHEQFF.

The genes are TRBV30 and TRBJ2-1, with 11 bases that match TRBD1. CDR3 length: 15 amino acids. Germline V CDR1 and CDR2: GTSNPN, SVGIG (reference sequence). The V gene end was trimmed by 0 bases and the J gene end by 8 bases; junction bases not matched to a gene: 6. The CDR3 loop reads CAWSVGTGGTDEQFF. CDR3 nucleotide sequence: TGTGCCTGGAGTGTGGGGACAGGGGGTACGGATGAGCAGTTCTTC.